These 30 T cell receptor beta chains were sequenced from one sample in a study of shared clonotypes between healthy human individuals. TCRdb keeps only in-frame clones here, not all; method: immunoSEQ multiplex PCR. The sample comprises about 2.4 million clones, under 95% of which are singletons, and about 0.34% rests with the top ten. The specimen was naive CD4+ T cells from PBMCs. The subset denotes: CD45RA+ positively selected. The receptor set was obtained from a man between 18 and 35 years old in good health. Some clones in this sample may be carry-over from other donors' samples.

As concerns this clone: This same CDR3 is encoded by further DNA sequences in the sample. The chain joins TRBV9 to TRBJ2-7; 8 bases align to TRBD1. Germline V gives CDR1 SGDLS, CDR2 YYNGEE. The V and J ends lost 0 bases and 7 bases, in that order; junction bases with no gene match: 9. There are 15 residues in the CDR3. CDR3 nucleotides: TGTGCCAGCAGCGTAGGAGGTCAGGGGGCGCGTGAGCAGTACTTC. Translation gives CASSVGGQGAREQYF.

The rearrangement links TRBV29-1 to TRBJ2-3; D gene ambiguous. The germline V gene has CDR1 SQVTM and CDR2 ANQGSEA. Trimming stripped 8 bases from V and 6 bases from J, with 12 bases between. The CDR3 spans 11 residues. The CDR3 bases are TGCAGCTACTCATGGGTTGATACGCAGTATTTT. This translates into CSYSWVDTQYF.

The chain carries TRBV30 and TRBJ2-5, with a weak D call TRBD2 (6 bases). The CDR3 is 14 amino acids. V dropped 0 bases and J dropped 5 bases, with 13 bases sitting between them. Per germline, CDR1 GTSNPN and CDR2 SVGIG (reference sequence). The CDR3 protein is CAWSVGTRRETQYF. In nucleotides, the CDR3 is TGTGCCTGGAGTGTAGGGACTCGCCGGGAGACCCAGTACTTC.

The genes are TRBV28 and TRBJ1-2, with 10 bases matching TRBD1. Germline CDR1 MDHEN, CDR2 SYDVKM. V gave up 6 bases and J gave up 7 bases; unmatched junction bases: 5. CDR3 length: 13 residues. CDR3 region: CASRRQGAVGYTF. CDR3 in DNA: TGTGCCAGCAGAAGACAGGGGGCGGTTGGCTACACCTTC.

The chain carries TRBV6-1 and TRBJ2-7, with TRBD1 as a possible D gene (5 bases). Trimming pared 3 bases from V and 5 bases from J, leaving 11 bases between. This CDR3 contains 13 residues. In germline, CDR1 is MNHNS, CDR2 SASEGT. Here the CDR3 DNA reads TGTGCCAGCAGTGAGATTAACAGGCACGAGCAGTACTTC. Translating it yields CASSEINRHEQYF.

The chain joins TRBV10-3 to TRBJ1-5; no reliable D call. Germline lookup yields CDR1 ENHRY and CDR2 SYGVKD. The CDR3 loop spans 13 amino acids. V was clipped by 3 bases and J by 9 bases, with 12 bases between them. The CDR3 DNA reads as TGTGCCATCAGTGACCCCGTCGATGGGCCCCAGCATTTT. Protein: CAISDPVDGPQHF.

This clone was recorded once. J is TRBJ2-7 and V is TRBV25-1, with TRBD2 matching over 7 bases. The germline V gene encodes CDR1 MGHDK and CDR2 SYGVNS. Trimming cost V 3 bases and J 6 bases; bases outside gene matches: 11. There are 15 residues in the CDR3. In nucleotides, the CDR3 is TGTGCCAGCAGTGACTCTAGCGGACCGGACGGCGAGCAGTACTTC. Protein sequence: CASSDSSGPDGEQYF.

Concerning this clone: Additional DNA sequences in this sample encode the identical CDR3. V and J are TRBV10-3 and TRBJ2-5; a weak D match, TRBD2 (7 bases). The CDR3 spans 15 residues. V was cut by 0 bases and J by 5 bases, with 13 bases left in between. The germline CDR1 and CDR2 sequences are ENHRY and SYGVKD. The CDR3 coding sequence is TGTGCCATCAGTGAGTCGACGGGGGGCCGGGAGACCCAGTACTTC. This codes for CAISESTGGRETQYF.

V and J are TRBV25-1 and TRBJ2-7; TRBD2 matches 13 bases. In germline, CDR1 is MGHDK, CDR2 SYGVNS. The CDR3 runs to 17 residues. J was trimmed by 6 bases and V by 5 bases; bases with no gene match: 13. The CDR3 sequence is CASSPNRTSGRRAEQYF. Here the CDR3 DNA reads TGTGCCAGCAGTCCCAACCGGACTAGCGGGAGACGGGCCGAGCAGTACTTC.

The chain has TRBV6-5 and TRBJ2-7; 7 bases agree with TRBD1. Germline values: CDR1 MNHEY, CDR2 SVGAGI. This CDR3 comprises 15 residues. The J segment lost 3 bases and the V segment lost 6 bases, leaving 11 bases of the junction unmatched. The CDR3 bases are TGTGCCAGCAGCTTAAAAGGGACAGCCTTCTACGAGCAGTACTTC. Encoded protein: CASSLKGTAFYEQYF.

Here the CDR3 DNA reads TGTGCCAGCACCTTAGAGGCCTACAATGAGCAGTTCTTC. This gives the protein CASTLEAYNEQFF. The chain joins TRBV2 to TRBJ2-1; D unclear. Germline CDR1 is SNHLY and CDR2 is FYNNEI. Trimming took off 7 bases at V and 2 bases at J, with 9 bases between the two ends. The CDR3 consists of 13 residues.

The chain has TRBV18 and TRBJ2-7, with 7 bases identical to TRBD2. After removal of 2 bases from V and 4 bases from J, the junction contained 5 bases not matched to a gene. The CDR3 totals 14 residues. Germline lookup yields CDR1 KGHSH and CDR2 LQKENI. The CDR3 DNA follows: TGTGCCAGCTCACCAGGACTAGATCGGTACGAGCAGTACTTC. As protein: CASSPGLDRYEQYF.

V and J are TRBV7-7 and TRBJ2-7; 8 bases align to TRBD2. There are 15 residues in the CDR3. The germline V gene has CDR1 SSHAT and CDR2 FNYEAQ (reference sequence). After removal of 0 bases from V and 3 bases from J, the junction contained 4 bases not matched to a gene. The CDR3 sequence is CASSLATSDSYEQYF. In DNA, the CDR3 is TGTGCCAGCAGCTTAGCGACTAGCGATAGCTACGAGCAGTACTTC.

The chain combines TRBV18 with TRBJ1-1; TRBD1 is a possible D gene (5 bases). Trimming left V 5 bases short and J 1 base short, with 11 bases between. The germline gives CDR1 KGHSH, CDR2 LQKENI. The length of the CDR3 is 14 residues. The CDR3 here is CASSDLTENTEAFF. Here the CDR3 DNA reads TGTGCCAGCTCAGACCTGACAGAGAACACTGAAGCTTTCTTT.

The J gene is TRBJ2-7, the V gene TRBV28; 10 nucleotides align to TRBD2. CDR1 is MDHEN, CDR2 SYDVKM, per germline. After removal of 5 bases from V and 5 bases from J, the junction contained 6 bases not matched to a gene. CDR3 length: 14 residues. The CDR3 region is CASSKGLARHEQYF. CDR3 DNA: TGTGCCAGCAGTAAGGGACTAGCGCGCCACGAGCAGTACTTC.

This sequence joins TRBV27 and TRBJ1-4; 8 nucleotides line up with TRBD1. The CDR3 totals 16 residues. V trimming: 10 bases; J trimming: 7 bases; junction bases outside the gene matches: 17. From germline, CDR1 is MNHEY and CDR2 SMNVEV (reference sequence). The CDR3 coding sequence is TGTGCCATTCCCCCTCATGCCGGACAGGGTAGTGAAAAACTGTTTTTT. Translation: CAIPPHAGQGSEKLFF.

Of note for this clone: Additional DNA sequences in this sample encode the identical CDR3. The rearrangement links TRBV18 to TRBJ2-2, with 8 bases aligning to TRBD1. V trimming: 3 bases; J trimming: 5 bases; junction bases outside the gene matches: 2. The CDR3 spans 14 residues. Germline V gene lookup returns CDR1 KGHSH and CDR2 LQKENI. CDR3 region: CASSPGQGTGELFF. CDR3 bases: TGTGCCAGCTCACCCGGACAGGGAACCGGGGAGCTGTTTTTT.

V is TRBV7-3 and J is TRBJ2-5; D is possibly TRBD1 or TRBD2 (5 bases each). Germline V CDR1 and CDR2: SGHTA, FQGTGA. There are 12 residues in the CDR3. Trimming took off 5 bases at V and 4 bases at J, with 8 bases between the two ends. The CDR3: CASSRDGETQYF. In nucleotides, the CDR3 is TGTGCCAGCAGCCGGGACGGAGAGACCCAGTACTTC.

The genes are TRBV5-4 and TRBJ2-7; D unresolved. V was shortened by 4 bases and J by 2 bases, with 16 bases between the two germline ends. CDR1 and CDR2 (germline): SGHNT, YYREEE (reference sequence). The CDR3 totals 15 residues. Here the CDR3 DNA reads TGTGCCAGCAGCCGCGCCGCCAACGGACCCTACGAGCAGTACTTC. Amino acid sequence: CASSRAANGPYEQYF.

As for this clone: The same CDR3 can be traced to other DNA sequences in this sample. V and J are TRBV11-3 and TRBJ2-1; no reliable D call. Trimming took 1 base from V and 3 from J, leaving 7 bases between them. This CDR3 spans 14 amino acids. CDR1 and CDR2 (germline): SGHNT, YENEEA. The CDR3 protein is CASSLVSSYNEQFF. CDR3 bases: TGTGCCAGCAGCTTAGTTAGCAGCTACAATGAGCAGTTCTTC.

This chain joins TRBV5-1 and TRBJ1-2, with a weak D call TRBD1 (5 bases). V was trimmed by 4 bases and J by 4 bases, leaving 17 bases between them. The CDR3 contains 15 residues. CDR1 and CDR2 (germline): SGHRS, YFSETQ. The CDR3 nucleotides read TGCGCCAGCAGCCCCCTAGGCCCCGGGGGCTATGGCTACACCTTC. The encoded protein is CASSPLGPGGYGYTF. Using reference TRBV5-1 and TRBJ1-2 for the parts outside the CDR3, the full variable domain is KAGVTQTPRYLIKTRGQQVTLSCSPISGHRSVSWYQQTPGQGLQFLFEYFSETQRNKGNFPGRFSGRQFSNSRSEMNVSTLELGDSALYLCASSPLGPGGYGYTFGSGTRLTVV.

The chain employs TRBV5-4 and TRBJ1-3; 7 bases map to TRBD1. V lost 2 bases to trimming and J lost 0 bases; unmatched junction nucleotides: 5. The CDR3 contains 16 residues. Germline V gene lookup returns CDR1 SGHNT and CDR2 YYREEE (reference sequence). The CDR3 region is CASSFGGQISGNTIYF. The CDR3 DNA reads TGTGCCAGCAGCTTTGGGGGACAGATCTCTGGAAACACCATATATTTT.

In regard to this clone: Other DNA sequences of this sample code for an identical CDR3. The chain joins TRBV7-9 to TRBJ2-3; D uncertain. CDR1 SEHNR and CDR2 FQNEAQ come from the germline V gene (reference sequence). The length of the CDR3 is 14 residues. V gave up 2 bases and J gave up 1 base, with 7 bases separating them. DNA for the CDR3: TGTGCCAGCAGCTTAAACCAGGGCACAGATACGCAGTATTTT. This translates into CASSLNQGTDTQYF.

The genes are TRBV9 and TRBJ2-1; 9 positions match TRBD2. CDR1 SGDLS and CDR2 YYNGEE come from the germline V gene. V dropped 7 bases and J dropped 5; count of bases not matched to a gene: 7. CDR3 size: 14 residues. CDR3 loop: CASSDSGRDNEQFF. The CDR3 DNA sequence: TGTGCCAGCTCCGATAGCGGGAGAGACAATGAGCAGTTCTTC.

CDR3 in DNA: TGTGCCAGCTCACCATTGGACGGCACCGAAAAACTGTTTTTT. Its protein is CASSPLDGTEKLFF. J is TRBJ1-4 and V is TRBV18; D not resolved. CDR3 length: 14 residues. The V and J ends lost 2 bases and 8 bases respectively, with 12 bases between them. The germline V gene encodes CDR1 KGHSH and CDR2 LQKENI.

This clone was observed a single time. The gene calls are TRBV4-1 and TRBJ1-2; unclear D gene. The V end lost 1 base, the J end lost 4 bases, and 10 bases lay between the germline ends. Per germline, CDR1 MGHRA and CDR2 YSYEKL. The CDR3 has 14 amino acids. The DNA for the CDR3 is TGCGCCAGCAGCCAAGGGGGTAGGACCTATGGCTACACCTTC. The encoded protein is CASSQGGRTYGYTF.

The V and J genes are TRBV2 and TRBJ2-2; possibly TRBD1 or TRBD2 for D (5 bases each). The germline gives CDR1 SNHLY, CDR2 FYNNEI. V dropped 0 bases and J dropped 1 base, with 9 bases sitting between them. The CDR3 extends over 16 amino acids. The CDR3 loop is CASSEAGGRNTGELFF. DNA of the CDR3: TGTGCCAGCAGTGAAGCTGGGGGAAGGAACACCGGGGAGCTGTTTTTT.

CDR3 residues: CASSPGSGSYNEQFF. The CDR3 DNA reads TGTGCCAGCTCACCCGGGTCTGGCTCCTACAATGAGCAGTTCTTC. This sequence joins TRBV2 and TRBJ2-1, with D unclear. Trimming stripped 8 bases from V and 0 bases from J, with 14 bases between. This CDR3 is 15 amino acids long. CDR1 and CDR2 from the germline V gene are SNHLY and FYNNEI.

The V gene is TRBV5-6, the J gene TRBJ2-5, with a tentative D call TRBD2 (6 bases). The CDR3 is 14 amino acids. V was shortened by 3 bases and J by 0 bases, with 9 bases between the two germline ends. Germline values: CDR1 SGHDT, CDR2 YYEEEE. This chain's CDR3 is CASSSLAYQETQYF. The CDR3 DNA follows: TGTGCCAGCAGCTCTCTAGCGTACCAAGAGACCCAGTACTTC.

The chain has TRBV5-1 and TRBJ2-2; tentatively, D is TRBD1 (5 bases). The CDR3 covers 14 residues. Trimming removed 0 bases from V and 8 bases from J, with 11 bases in between. From germline, CDR1 is SGHRS and CDR2 YFSETQ. In DNA form, the CDR3 reads TGCGCCAGCAGCTTGGCCCTCAGGGTTGGGGAGCTGTTTTTT. The encoded protein is CASSLALRVGELFF.